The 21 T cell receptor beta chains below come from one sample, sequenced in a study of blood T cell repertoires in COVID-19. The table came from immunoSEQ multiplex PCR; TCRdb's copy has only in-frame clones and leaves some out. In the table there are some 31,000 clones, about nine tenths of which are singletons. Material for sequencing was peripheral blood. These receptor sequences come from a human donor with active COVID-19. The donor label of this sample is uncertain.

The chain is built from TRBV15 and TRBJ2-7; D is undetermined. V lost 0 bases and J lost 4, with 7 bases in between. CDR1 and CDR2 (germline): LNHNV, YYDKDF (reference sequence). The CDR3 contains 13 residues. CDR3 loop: CATSRDLNYEQYF. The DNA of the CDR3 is TGTGCCACCAGCAGAGATCTAAATTACGAGCAGTACTTC.

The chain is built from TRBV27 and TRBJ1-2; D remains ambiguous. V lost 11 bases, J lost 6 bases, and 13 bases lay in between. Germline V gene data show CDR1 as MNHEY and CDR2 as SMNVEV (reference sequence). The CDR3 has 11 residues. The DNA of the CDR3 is TGTGCCGCAGCCGGCGGGAATGGCTACACCTTC. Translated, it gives CAAAGGNGYTF.

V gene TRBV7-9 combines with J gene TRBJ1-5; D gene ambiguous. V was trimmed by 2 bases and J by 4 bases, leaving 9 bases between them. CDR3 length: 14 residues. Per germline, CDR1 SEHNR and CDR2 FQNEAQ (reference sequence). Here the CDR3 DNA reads TGTGCCAGCAGCTTACCTACAGTGAATCAGCCCCAGCATTTT. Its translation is CASSLPTVNQPQHF. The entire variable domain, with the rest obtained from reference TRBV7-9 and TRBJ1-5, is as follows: DTGVSQNPRHKITKRGQNVTFRCDPISEHNRLYWYRQTLGQGPEFLTYFQNEAQLEKSRLLSDRFSAERPKGSFSTLEIQRTEQGDSAMYLCASSLPTVNQPQHFGDGTRLSIL.

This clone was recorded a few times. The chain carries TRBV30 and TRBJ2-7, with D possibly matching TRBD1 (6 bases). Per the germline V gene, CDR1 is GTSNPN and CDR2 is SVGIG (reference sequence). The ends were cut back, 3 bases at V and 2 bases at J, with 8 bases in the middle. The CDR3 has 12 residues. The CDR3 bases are TGTGCCTGGAGGACAGGACCCTACGAGCAGTACTTC. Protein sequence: CAWRTGPYEQYF.

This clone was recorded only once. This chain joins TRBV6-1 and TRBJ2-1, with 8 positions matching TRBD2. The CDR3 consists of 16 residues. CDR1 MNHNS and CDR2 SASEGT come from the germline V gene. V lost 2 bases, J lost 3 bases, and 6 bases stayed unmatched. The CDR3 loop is CASSETPGLDYNEQFF. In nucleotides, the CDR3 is TGTGCCAGCAGTGAAACCCCGGGACTAGACTACAATGAGCAGTTCTTC.

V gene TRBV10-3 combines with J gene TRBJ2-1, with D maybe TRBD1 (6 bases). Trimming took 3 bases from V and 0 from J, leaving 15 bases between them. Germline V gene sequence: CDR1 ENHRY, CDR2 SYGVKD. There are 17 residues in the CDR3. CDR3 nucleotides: TGTGCCATCAGTGACCGGGACACGCCGGGCTCCTACAATGAGCAGTTCTTC. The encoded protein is CAISDRDTPGSYNEQFF.

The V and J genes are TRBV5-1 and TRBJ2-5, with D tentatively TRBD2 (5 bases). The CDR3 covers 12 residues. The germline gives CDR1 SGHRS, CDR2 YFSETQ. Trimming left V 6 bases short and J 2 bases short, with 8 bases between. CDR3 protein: CASKKRQETQYF. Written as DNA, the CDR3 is TGCGCCAGCAAAAAGCGGCAAGAGACCCAGTACTTC.

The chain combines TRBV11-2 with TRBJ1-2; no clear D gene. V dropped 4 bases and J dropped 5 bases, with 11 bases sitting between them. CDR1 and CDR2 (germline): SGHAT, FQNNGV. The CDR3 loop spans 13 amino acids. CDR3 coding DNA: TGTGCCAGCAGCTACGGCGGGAGGTATGGCTACACCTTC. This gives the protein CASSYGGRYGYTF.

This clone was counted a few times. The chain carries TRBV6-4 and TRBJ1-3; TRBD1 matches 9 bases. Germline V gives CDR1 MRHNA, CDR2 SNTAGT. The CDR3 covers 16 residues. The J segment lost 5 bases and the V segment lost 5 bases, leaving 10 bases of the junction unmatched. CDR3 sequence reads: CASSPTLGQGRNTIYF. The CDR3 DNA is TGTGCCAGCAGTCCAACCCTGGGACAGGGAAGAAACACCATATATTTT.

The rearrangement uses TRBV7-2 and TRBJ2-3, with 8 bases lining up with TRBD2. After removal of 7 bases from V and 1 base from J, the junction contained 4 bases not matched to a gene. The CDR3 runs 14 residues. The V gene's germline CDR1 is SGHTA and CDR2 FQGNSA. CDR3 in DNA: TGTGCCAGCACGATGACTAGCGGCACAGATACGCAGTATTTT. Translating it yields CASTMTSGTDTQYF.

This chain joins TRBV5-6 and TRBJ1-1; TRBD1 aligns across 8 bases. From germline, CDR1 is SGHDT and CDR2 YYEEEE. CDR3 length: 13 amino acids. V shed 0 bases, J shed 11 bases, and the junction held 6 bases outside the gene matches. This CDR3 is CASSLAAGGSAFF. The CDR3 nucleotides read TGTGCCAGCAGCTTGGCGGCAGGGGGCTCGGCTTTCTTT.

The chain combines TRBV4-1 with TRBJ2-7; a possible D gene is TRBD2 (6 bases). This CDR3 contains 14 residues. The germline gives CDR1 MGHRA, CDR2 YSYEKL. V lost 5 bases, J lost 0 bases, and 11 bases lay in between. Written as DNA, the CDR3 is TGCGCCAGCAGCTGGTCCGGGGGCTCCTACGAGCAGTACTTC. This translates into CASSWSGGSYEQYF.

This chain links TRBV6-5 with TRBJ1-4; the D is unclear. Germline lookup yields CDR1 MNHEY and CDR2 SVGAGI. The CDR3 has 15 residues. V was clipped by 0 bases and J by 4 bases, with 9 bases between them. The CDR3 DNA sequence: TGTGCCAGCAGTTACTCCGCGGGTCTTAATGAAAAACTGTTTTTT. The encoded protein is CASSYSAGLNEKLFF.

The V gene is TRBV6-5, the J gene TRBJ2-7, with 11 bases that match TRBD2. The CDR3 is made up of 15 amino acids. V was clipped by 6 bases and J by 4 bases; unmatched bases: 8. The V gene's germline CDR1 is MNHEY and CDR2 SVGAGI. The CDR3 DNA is TGTGCCAGCAGCCCACTTATAGCGGGGGGGTACGAGCAGTACTTC. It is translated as CASSPLIAGGYEQYF.

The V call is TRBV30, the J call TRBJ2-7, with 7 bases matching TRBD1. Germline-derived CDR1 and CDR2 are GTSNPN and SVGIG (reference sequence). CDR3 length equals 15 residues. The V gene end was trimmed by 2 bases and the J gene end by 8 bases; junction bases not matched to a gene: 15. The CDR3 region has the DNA TGTGCCTGGAGTACCACAGGGGCCCCCCTCGGTAAGCAGTACTTC. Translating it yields CAWSTTGAPLGKQYF.

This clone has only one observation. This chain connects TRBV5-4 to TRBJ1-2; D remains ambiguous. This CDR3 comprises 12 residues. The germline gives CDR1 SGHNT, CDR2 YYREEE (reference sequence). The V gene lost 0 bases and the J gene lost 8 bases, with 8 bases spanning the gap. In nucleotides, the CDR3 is TGTGCCAGCAGCTTGGCCGGGTGGGGCTACACCTTC. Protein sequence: CASSLAGWGYTF.

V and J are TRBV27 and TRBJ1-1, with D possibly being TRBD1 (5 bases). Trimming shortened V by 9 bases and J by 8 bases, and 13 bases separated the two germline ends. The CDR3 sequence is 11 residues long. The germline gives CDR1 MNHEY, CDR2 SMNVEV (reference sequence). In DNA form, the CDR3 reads TGTGCCAGTTTTCAGGGTCCCGAAGCTTTCTTT. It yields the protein CASFQGPEAFF.

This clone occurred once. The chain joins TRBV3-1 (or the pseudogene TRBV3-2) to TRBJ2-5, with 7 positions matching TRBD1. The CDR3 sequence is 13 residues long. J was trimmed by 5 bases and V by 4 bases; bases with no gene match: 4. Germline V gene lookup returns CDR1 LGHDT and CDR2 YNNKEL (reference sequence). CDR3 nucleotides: TGTGCCAGCAGCCTGACAGGGTCGGAGACCCAGTACTTC. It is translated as CASSLTGSETQYF.

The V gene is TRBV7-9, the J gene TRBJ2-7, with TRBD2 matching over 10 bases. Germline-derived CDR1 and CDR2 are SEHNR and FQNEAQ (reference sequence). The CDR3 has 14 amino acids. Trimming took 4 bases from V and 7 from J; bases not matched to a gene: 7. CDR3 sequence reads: CASSSGLAVNEQYF. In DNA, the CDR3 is TGTGCCAGCAGCTCAGGACTAGCGGTTAATGAGCAGTACTTC.

CDR3 coding DNA: TGTGCCACCAGCAGTCAACGAGGGGGCACAAACACCATATATTTT. Translation: CATSSQRGGTNTIYF. The rearrangement joins TRBV15 to TRBJ1-3; 7 nucleotides line up with TRBD1. The junction had 8 bases not matched to a gene; V was cut back by 3 bases and J by 6 bases. The CDR3 is 15 residues long. CDR1 is LNHNV, CDR2 YYDKDF, per germline (reference sequence).

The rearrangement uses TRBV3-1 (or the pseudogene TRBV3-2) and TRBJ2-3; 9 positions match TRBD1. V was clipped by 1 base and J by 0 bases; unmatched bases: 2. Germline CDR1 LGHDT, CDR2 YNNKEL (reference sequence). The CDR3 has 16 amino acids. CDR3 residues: CASSQGDRVSTDTQYF. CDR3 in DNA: TGTGCCAGCAGCCAAGGGGACAGGGTAAGCACAGATACGCAGTATTTT.